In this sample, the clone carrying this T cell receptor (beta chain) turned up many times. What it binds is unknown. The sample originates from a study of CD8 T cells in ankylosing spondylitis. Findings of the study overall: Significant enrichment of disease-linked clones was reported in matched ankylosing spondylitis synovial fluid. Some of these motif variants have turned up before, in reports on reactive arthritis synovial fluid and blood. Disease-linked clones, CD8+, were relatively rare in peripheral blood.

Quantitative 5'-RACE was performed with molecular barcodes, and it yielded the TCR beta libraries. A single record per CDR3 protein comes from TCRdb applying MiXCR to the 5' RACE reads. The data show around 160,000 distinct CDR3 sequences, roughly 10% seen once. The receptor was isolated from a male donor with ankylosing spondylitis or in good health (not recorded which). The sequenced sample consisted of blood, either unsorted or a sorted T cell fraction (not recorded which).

The CDR3 region is CSAPPSQGYTF. CDR3 sequence (DNA): TGCAGTGCTCCTCCGAGTCAAGGCTACACCTTC. The rearrangement uses TRBV20-1 and TRBJ1-2; no definite D call. Germline V lookup: CDR1 DFQATT, CDR2 SNEGSKA (reference sequence). The CDR3 is 11 amino acids. V lost 5 bases and J lost 8, with 12 bases in between.